This TCR beta chain was documented in a study of T cell responses to AZD1222 COVID-19 vaccine. Study-level points and caveats: Reportedly, nearly half the spike-specific TCRs target unmutated variant regions. Two AZD1222 doses significantly raised spike-specific TCR breadth and depth over controls.

A single count supports this clone. Its antigen remains unknown. Some clones are missing from TCRdb's copy, which holds only in-frame ones; the method was immunoSEQ multiplex PCR. The sample includes about 130,000 clones, about 90% of them seen just once. Germline assignment: CDR1 SGHNT and CDR2 YYREEE (reference sequence). V shed 2 bases and J shed 1 base, with 7 bases lying between them. The CDR3 consists of 13 residues. The clonotype was recovered from an adult in good health. The sample consisted of peripheral blood, taken on day 0 of AZD1222 vaccination. The chain has TRBV5-4 and TRBJ2-7; no reliable D call. The DNA for the CDR3 is TGTGCCAGCAGCTTTGGCAGGTCCTACGAGCAGTACTTC. Translating it yields CASSFGRSYEQYF.